These 17 T cell receptor beta chains originate from one sample sequenced in a study of regulatory dendritic cells for organ transplantation. For these TCRs, the target antigens are not known. CFSE-labeled sorted T cells met regulatory or mature dendritic cells for 4 to 6 days. TCRdb's copy holds only in-frame clones and misses some; the assay was immunoSEQ multiplex PCR. The data contain 9,500 to 15,000 clones, roughly 60% of them singletons. Sequenced material: naive CD8+ T cells from blood cultured with dendritic cells. Regarding subset: CD45RA+ naive T cells. The receptors were sampled from a human donor in good health.

J is TRBJ1-1 and V is TRBV7-9; 9 nucleotides match TRBD1. CDR1 is SEHNR, CDR2 FQNEAQ, per germline (reference sequence). V shed 5 bases and J 11 bases; nucleotides not matched to a gene: 12. The CDR3 is 14 residues long. The CDR3 coding sequence is TGTGCCAGCAGCCGGGACAGGGAAAGTATCCCGGCTTTCTTT. Encoded protein: CASSRDRESIPAFF.

This clone was recorded a few times. This sequence joins TRBV5-1 and TRBJ1-3, with TRBD1 matching 11 bases. CDR1 is SGHRS, CDR2 YFSETQ, per germline. CDR3 length: 15 residues. After removal of 4 bases from V and 4 bases from J, the junction contained 4 bases not matched to a gene. The CDR3 nucleotides read TGCGCCAGCAGCGTGGACAGGGGGCCGGGAAACACCATATATTTT. The encoded protein is CASSVDRGPGNTIYF.

This chain links TRBV5-4 with TRBJ1-1; D is unclear. Germline lookup yields CDR1 SGHNT and CDR2 YYREEE (reference sequence). The V gene lost 5 bases and the J gene lost 3 bases, with 14 bases spanning the gap. The CDR3 runs to 14 residues. This CDR3 is CASSSPGSDTEAFF. As DNA, the CDR3 is TGTGCCAGCAGTTCCCCCGGGTCAGACACTGAAGCTTTCTTT.

The rearrangement joins TRBV18 to TRBJ1-4; the D is unclear. CDR1 KGHSH and CDR2 LQKENI come from the germline V gene. V dropped 0 bases and J dropped 5 bases, with 13 bases sitting between them. This CDR3 has 16 amino acids. As DNA, the CDR3 is TGTGCCAGCTCACCACCCTCCGGGGTTGAGAATGAAAAACTGTTTTTT. Protein product: CASSPPSGVENEKLFF.

The CDR3 sequence: CAISDRGSEEEKLFF. The CDR3 DNA sequence: TGTGCCATCAGTGATCGTGGCTCTGAGGAGGAAAAACTGTTTTTT. The V call is TRBV10-3, the J call TRBJ1-4, with D hard to call. The V and J ends lost 3 bases and 8 bases respectively, with 16 bases between them. This CDR3 contains 15 residues. Germline assignment: CDR1 ENHRY and CDR2 SYGVKD.

The rearrangement uses TRBV10-3 and TRBJ1-1; TRBD1 might be the D (5 bases). The CDR3 loop spans 14 amino acids. CDR1 ENHRY and CDR2 SYGVKD come from the germline V gene. The V and J ends lost 7 bases and 1 base respectively, with 13 bases between them. CDR3: CAINGGGENTEAFF. CDR3 DNA: TGTGCCATCAACGGGGGTGGGGAGAACACTGAAGCTTTCTTT.

The table lists this clone with a few counts. The V call is TRBV6-1, the J call TRBJ1-1; D is uncertain. This CDR3 spans 14 amino acids. V was trimmed by 2 bases and J by 5 bases, leaving 12 bases between them. Germline V gene lookup returns CDR1 MNHNS and CDR2 SASEGT. The CDR3 reads CASSERGGWTEAFF. The DNA of the CDR3 is TGTGCCAGCAGTGAAAGAGGAGGATGGACTGAAGCTTTCTTT.

The chain employs TRBV9 and TRBJ1-1; no definite D call. This CDR3 is built from 13 residues. The germline V gene encodes CDR1 SGDLS and CDR2 YYNGEE. Trimming took 0 bases from V and 1 from J, leaving 4 bases between them. CDR3 protein: CASSVDKNTEAFF. The CDR3 nucleotides are TGTGCCAGCAGCGTAGACAAGAACACTGAAGCTTTCTTT. Based on the CDR3 plus reference TRBV9 and TRBJ1-1, the full variable domain is DSGVTQTPKHLITATGQRVTLRCSPRSGDLSVYWYQQSLDQGLQFLIQYYNGEERAKGNILERFSAQQFPDLHSELNLSSLELGDSALYFCASSVDKNTEAFFGQGTRLTVV.

This clone was detected a few times. The genes are TRBV4-3 and TRBJ1-1; possibly TRBD1 for D (6 bases). Deletions cut 0 bases from V and 3 bases from J, with 17 bases between. The CDR3 has 17 residues. Germline V gene lookup returns CDR1 LGHNA and CDR2 YSLEER. This chain's CDR3 is CASSQDLKLGADTEAFF. The CDR3, as DNA: TGCGCCAGCAGCCAAGATTTAAAATTGGGGGCAGACACTGAAGCTTTCTTT.

V usage is TRBV19 and J usage is TRBJ1-1; possible D gene TRBD1, 5 bases. This CDR3 contains 15 residues. Deletions cut 8 bases from V and 2 bases from J, with 18 bases between. The germline V gene has CDR1 LNHDA and CDR2 SQIVND (reference sequence). The CDR3 nucleotides are TGTGCCAGTTCGGAAACGGGGGGGGATAACACTGAAGCTTTCTTT. Amino acids: CASSETGGDNTEAFF.

In its sample, this clone was seen a few times. The V and J genes are TRBV6-5 and TRBJ2-3, with TRBD1 matching 8 bases. The CDR3 is made up of 12 amino acids. With V trimmed by 5 bases and J by 9 bases, 4 bases remained unmatched. The germline CDR1 and CDR2 sequences are MNHEY and SVGAGI. The CDR3 DNA sequence: TGTGCCAGCAGTCAACAGGGGGGAACGCAGTATTTT. It yields the protein CASSQQGGTQYF.

V usage is TRBV6-5 and J usage is TRBJ1-5; D is perhaps TRBD1 (5 bases). Trimming pared 7 bases from V and 10 bases from J, leaving 11 bases between. The CDR3 runs 11 residues. CDR1 and CDR2 from the germline V gene are MNHEY and SVGAGI. CDR3 bases: TGTGCCAGCACCCCCCAGGGACCCCAGCATTTT. This translates into CASTPQGPQHF.

The V gene is TRBV9, the J gene TRBJ1-4, with TRBD1 identical over 10 bases. Losses at the gene ends were 3 bases for V and 4 bases for J; bases not matched to a gene: 6. This CDR3 is built from 16 residues. From germline, CDR1 is SGDLS and CDR2 YYNGEE. This CDR3 reads CASSEGGQGNNEKLFF. The CDR3 DNA follows: TGTGCCAGCAGCGAGGGGGGACAGGGGAATAATGAAAAACTGTTTTTT.

The table lists this clone with a few counts. This chain links TRBV2 with TRBJ1-1, with TRBD1 identical over 11 bases. This CDR3 comprises 17 residues. From germline, CDR1 is SNHLY and CDR2 FYNNEI. V gave up 6 bases and J gave up 1 base; unmatched junction bases: 10. This chain's CDR3 is CASRVDRGRGGNTEAFF. DNA of the CDR3: TGTGCCAGCAGGGTGGACAGGGGGCGAGGAGGGAACACTGAAGCTTTCTTT.

The chain joins TRBV6-5 to TRBJ1-5, with unresolved D. Looked up from germline, CDR1 is MNHEY and CDR2 is SVGAGI. The CDR3 extends over 13 amino acids. Trimming removed 0 bases at V and 5 bases at J, with 5 bases between. The CDR3 here is CASSYSTYQPQHF. As DNA, the CDR3 is TGTGCCAGCAGTTACTCGACTTATCAGCCCCAGCATTTT.

The chain is built from TRBV19 and TRBJ2-1; D possibly corresponds to TRBD2 (5 bases). This CDR3 is built from 13 residues. Germline CDR1 and CDR2: LNHDA and SQIVND (reference sequence). V was cut by 2 bases and J by 9 bases, with 11 bases left in between. The CDR3 loop is CASSIIAGGEQFF. The DNA for the CDR3 is TGTGCCAGTAGTATAATCGCGGGTGGTGAGCAGTTCTTC.

This clone has more than one count but fewer than ten. The chain is built from TRBV13 and TRBJ2-5, with unresolved D. V dropped 5 bases and J dropped 2 bases, with 12 bases sitting between them. This CDR3 comprises 14 residues. The germline V gene encodes CDR1 PRHDT and CDR2 FYEKMQ (reference sequence). In DNA form, the CDR3 reads TGTGCCAGCAGCCTCCTTAGAGGTCAAGAGACCCAGTACTTC. Protein product: CASSLLRGQETQYF.